Reported below is one T cell receptor beta chain. As yet, its antigen is unknown. One junction end disagrees with the germline gene, perhaps due to a read error. This record belongs to a study of T cells in Graves' hyperthyroidism and ophthalmopathy. Study details: Once the initial diagnosis was made, peripheral blood was obtained before any treatment.

Study-wide points: A median 6.5 months before onset, the model predicted ophthalmopathy. Most clonotypes expanded in the thyroid (above 0.001) were also present in blood.

Researchers amplified the TCR beta CDR3 regions from RNA transcripts. The TCR CDR3 was amplified in a first-round RT-PCR using the HTBI primer set. TCRdb recomputed calls from the multiplex PCR reads with MiXCR, one row per CDR3 protein. Of hundreds of thousands of distinct CDR3 sequences in the sample, approximately 40% were seen once. Per the germline V gene, CDR1 is SSHAT and CDR2 is FNYEAQ (reference sequence). The CDR3 is made up of 16 amino acids. Diagnosis relied on clinical symptoms, serum thyroxine and TRAb, thyroid ultrasound and orbital computed tomography. The chain employs TRBV7-7 and TRBJ1-2; TRBD1 might be the D (5 bases). The clonotype originates from a man younger than 35 with Graves' hyperthyroidism. Sequencing was done on a sample of blood. The CDR3 DNA reads as TGTGCCAGCAGCCCCGATCGGGGGGTTAACGACTATGGCTGCACCTTC. Translated, it gives CASSPDRGVNDYGCTF.